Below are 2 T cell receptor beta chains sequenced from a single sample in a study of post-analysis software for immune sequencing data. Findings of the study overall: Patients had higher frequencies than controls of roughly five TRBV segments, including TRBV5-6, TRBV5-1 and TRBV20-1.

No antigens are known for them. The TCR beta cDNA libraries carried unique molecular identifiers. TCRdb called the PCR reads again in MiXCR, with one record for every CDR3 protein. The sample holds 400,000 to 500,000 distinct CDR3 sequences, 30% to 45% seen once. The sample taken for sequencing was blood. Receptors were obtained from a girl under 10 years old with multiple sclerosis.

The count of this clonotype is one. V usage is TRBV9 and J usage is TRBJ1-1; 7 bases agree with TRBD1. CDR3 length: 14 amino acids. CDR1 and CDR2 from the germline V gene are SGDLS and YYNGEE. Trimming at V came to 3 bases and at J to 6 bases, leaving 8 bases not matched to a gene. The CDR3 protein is CASSARQGLSEAFF. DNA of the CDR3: TGTGCCAGCAGCGCCCGACAGGGTTTGTCTGAAGCTTTCTTT.

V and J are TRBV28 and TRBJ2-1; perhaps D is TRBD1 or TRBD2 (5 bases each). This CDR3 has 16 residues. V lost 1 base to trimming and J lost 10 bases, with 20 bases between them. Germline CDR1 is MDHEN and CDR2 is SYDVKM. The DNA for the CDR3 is TGTGCCAGCAGTTTATCCGGGGCGGCCAACCGCGGCGAGCAGTTCTTC. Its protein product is CASSLSGAANRGEQFF. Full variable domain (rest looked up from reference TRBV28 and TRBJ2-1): DVKVTQSSRYLVKRTGEKVFLECVQDMDHENMFWYRQDPGLGLRLIYFSYDVKMKEKGDIPEGYSVSREKKERFSLILESASTNQTSMYLCASSLSGAANRGEQFFGPGTRLTVL.